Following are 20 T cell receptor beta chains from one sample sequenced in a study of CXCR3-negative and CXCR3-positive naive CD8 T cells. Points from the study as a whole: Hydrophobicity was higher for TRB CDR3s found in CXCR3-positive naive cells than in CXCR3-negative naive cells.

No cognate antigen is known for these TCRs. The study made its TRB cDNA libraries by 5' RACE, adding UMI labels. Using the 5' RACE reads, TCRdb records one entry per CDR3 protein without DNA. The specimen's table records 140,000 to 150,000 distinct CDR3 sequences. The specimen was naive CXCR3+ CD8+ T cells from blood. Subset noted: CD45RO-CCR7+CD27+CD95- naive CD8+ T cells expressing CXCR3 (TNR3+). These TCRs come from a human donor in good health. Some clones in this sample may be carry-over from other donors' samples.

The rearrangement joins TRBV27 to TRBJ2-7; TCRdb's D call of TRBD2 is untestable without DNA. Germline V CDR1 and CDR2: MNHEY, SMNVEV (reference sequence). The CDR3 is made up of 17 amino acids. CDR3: CASSLSGTSGGAYEQYF.

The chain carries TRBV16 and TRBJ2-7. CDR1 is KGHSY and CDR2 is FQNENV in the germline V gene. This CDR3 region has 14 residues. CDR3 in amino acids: CASSQSTVLDEQYF.

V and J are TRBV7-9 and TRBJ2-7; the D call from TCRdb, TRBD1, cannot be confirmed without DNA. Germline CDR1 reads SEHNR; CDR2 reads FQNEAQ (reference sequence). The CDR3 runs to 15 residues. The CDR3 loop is CASSPPAGQGSEQYF.

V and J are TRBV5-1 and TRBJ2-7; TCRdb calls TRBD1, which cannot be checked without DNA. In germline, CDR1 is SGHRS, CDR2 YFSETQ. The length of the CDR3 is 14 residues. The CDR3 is CASSLVGGAYEQYF.

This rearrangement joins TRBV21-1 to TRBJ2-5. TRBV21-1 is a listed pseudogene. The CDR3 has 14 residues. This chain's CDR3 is CASSLKWERETQYF.

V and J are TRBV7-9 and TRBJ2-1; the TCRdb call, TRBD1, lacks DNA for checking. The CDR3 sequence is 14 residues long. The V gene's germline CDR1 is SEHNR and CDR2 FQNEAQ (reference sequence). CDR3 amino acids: CASSPSRDREWQFF.

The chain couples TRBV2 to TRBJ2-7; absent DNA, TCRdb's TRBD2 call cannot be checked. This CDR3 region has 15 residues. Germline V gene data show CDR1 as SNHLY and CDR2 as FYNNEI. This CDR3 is CASRAGTSGVYEQYF.

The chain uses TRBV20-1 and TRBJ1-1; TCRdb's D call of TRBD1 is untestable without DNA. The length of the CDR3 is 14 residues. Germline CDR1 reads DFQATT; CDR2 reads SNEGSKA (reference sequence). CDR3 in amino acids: CSARPRGGFTEAFF.

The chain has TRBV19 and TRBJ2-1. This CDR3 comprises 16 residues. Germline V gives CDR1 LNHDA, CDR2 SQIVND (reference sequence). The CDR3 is CASREIREQGWGEQFF. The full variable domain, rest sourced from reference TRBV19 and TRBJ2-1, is DGGITQSPKYLFRKEGQNVTLSCEQNLNHDAMYWYRQDPGQGLRLIYYSQIVNDFQKGDIAEGYSVSREKKESFPLTVTSAQKNPTAFYLCASREIREQGWGEQFFGPGTRLTVL.

The CDR3 region is CSVEDPGFHEQYF. The chain combines TRBV29-1 with TRBJ2-7. The germline CDR1 and CDR2 sequences are SQVTM and ANQGSEA. This CDR3 is built from 13 residues.

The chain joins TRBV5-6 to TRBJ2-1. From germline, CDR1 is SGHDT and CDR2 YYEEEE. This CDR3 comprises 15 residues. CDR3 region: CASSLAAGARNEQFF.

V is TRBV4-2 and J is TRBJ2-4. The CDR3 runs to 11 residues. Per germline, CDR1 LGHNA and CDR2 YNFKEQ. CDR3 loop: CASSPGNIQYF.

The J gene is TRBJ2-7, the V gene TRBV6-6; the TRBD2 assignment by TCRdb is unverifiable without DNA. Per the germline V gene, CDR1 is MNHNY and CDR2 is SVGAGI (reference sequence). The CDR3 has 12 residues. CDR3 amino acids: CASRAGTYEQYF.

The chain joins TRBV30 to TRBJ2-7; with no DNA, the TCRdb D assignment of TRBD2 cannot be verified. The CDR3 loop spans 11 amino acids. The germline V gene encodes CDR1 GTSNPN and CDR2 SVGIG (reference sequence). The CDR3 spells CAWRVGGEQYF.

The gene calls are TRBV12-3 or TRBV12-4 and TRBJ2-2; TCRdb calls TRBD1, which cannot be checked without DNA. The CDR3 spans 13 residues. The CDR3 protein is CASIPGDTGELFF.

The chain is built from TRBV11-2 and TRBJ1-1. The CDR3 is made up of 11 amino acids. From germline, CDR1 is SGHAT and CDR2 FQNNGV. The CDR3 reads CASRWGGEAFF.

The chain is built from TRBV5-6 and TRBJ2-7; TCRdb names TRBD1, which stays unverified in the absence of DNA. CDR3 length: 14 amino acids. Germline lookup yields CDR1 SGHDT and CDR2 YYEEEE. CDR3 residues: CASSSRTNLYEQYF.

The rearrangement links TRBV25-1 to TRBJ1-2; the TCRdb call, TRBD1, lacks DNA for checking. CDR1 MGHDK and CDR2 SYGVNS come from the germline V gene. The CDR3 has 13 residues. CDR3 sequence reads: CASSSGGWDGYTF.

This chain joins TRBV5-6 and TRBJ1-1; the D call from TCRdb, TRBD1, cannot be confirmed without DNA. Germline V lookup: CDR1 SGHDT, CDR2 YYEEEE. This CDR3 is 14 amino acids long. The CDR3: CASSPDSMNTEAFF. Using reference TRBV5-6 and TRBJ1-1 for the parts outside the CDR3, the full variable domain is DAGVTQSPTHLIKTRGQQVTLRCSPKSGHDTVSWYQQALGQGPQFIFQYYEEEERQRGNFPDRFSGHQFPNYSSELNVNALLLGDSALYLCASSPDSMNTEAFFGQGTRLTVV.

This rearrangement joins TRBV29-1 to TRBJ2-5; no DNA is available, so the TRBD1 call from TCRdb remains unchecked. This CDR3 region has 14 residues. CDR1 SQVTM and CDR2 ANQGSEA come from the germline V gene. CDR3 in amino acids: CSVEDLNRGETQYF.